This T cell receptor beta chain was observed in a study of CD8 T cells in ankylosing spondylitis. Study findings and constraints: There was a TCR beta motif, made of several highly homologous variants, that appeared characteristic of ankylosing spondylitis blood.

The table lists this clonotype with a few counts. Its matching antigen is unknown. TCRdb analysed the 5' RACE reads with MiXCR anew, one entry per CDR3 protein. Of approximately 400,000 distinct CDR3 sequences in the sample, 26% were seen once. The CDR3 is 14 amino acids. Trimming removed 0 bases from V and 10 bases from J; junction bases left unmatched: 6. Germline V gene lookup returns CDR1 SGHRS and CDR2 YFSETQ. Sequenced input: blood, either unsorted or a sorted T cell fraction (not recorded which). The chain carries TRBV5-1 and TRBJ2-1, with 8 nucleotides matching TRBD1. This clonotype originated in a male donor with ankylosing spondylitis. The DNA of the CDR3 is TGCGCCAGCAGCTTGGGACAGGGGAGGAAAGAGCAGTTCTTC. Translation: CASSLGQGRKEQFF.